Listed below are T cell receptor beta chains from one sample, sequenced in a study of T cell responses to AZD1222 COVID-19 vaccine. The protocol was immunoSEQ multiplex PCR, while the TCRdb copy is restricted to in-frame clones and leaves out a portion. Of tens of thousands of clones detected, over 75% appear once; the ten largest clones hold 22%. Sequenced material: peripheral blood, taken on day 0 of AZD1222 vaccination. The receptor set was obtained from an adult in good health. CDR3s include the opening cysteine and the closing phenylalanine or tryptophan. A D gene is named only where the DNA matches it firmly. Clone size is not always given. Where it is, it says once, few, many or a class for expanded clones.

V gene: TRBV5-1
D gene: .
J gene: TRBJ2-5
clone size: few
CDR3 length: 12
CDR3 protein: CATSRGGETQYF
CDR3 DNA: TGCGCCACGTCCAGGGGGGGAGAGACCCAGTACTTC

V gene: TRBV3-1/TRBV3-2
D gene: .
J gene: TRBJ2-7
clone size: .
CDR3 length: 12
CDR3 protein: CASSQGTYEQYF
CDR3 DNA: TGTGCCAGCAGCCAAGGGACCTACGAGCAGTACTTC

V gene: TRBV18
D gene: .
J gene: TRBJ1-2
clone size: .
CDR3 length: 12
CDR3 protein: CASSSKDRRYTF
CDR3 DNA: TGTGCCAGCTCATCGAAAGACAGGCGCTACACCTTC

V gene: TRBV19
D gene: TRBD2
J gene: TRBJ2-3
clone size: .
CDR3 length: 15
CDR3 protein: CASSPTSGGADTQYF
CDR3 DNA: TGTGCCAGTAGTCCGACTAGCGGGGGCGCAGATACGCAGTATTTT

V gene: TRBV7-9
D gene: .
J gene: TRBJ2-1
clone size: .
CDR3 length: 14
CDR3 protein: CASSLKRGGDEQFF
CDR3 DNA: TGTGCCAGCAGCTTAAAGCGAGGGGGGGATGAGCAGTTCTTC

V gene: TRBV9
D gene: .
J gene: TRBJ2-1
clone size: .
CDR3 length: 15
CDR3 protein: CASSVDGVSYNEQFF
CDR3 DNA: TGTGCCAGCAGCGTAGACGGGGTCTCCTACAATGAGCAGTTCTTC

V gene: TRBV2
D gene: .
J gene: TRBJ1-2
clone size: .
CDR3 length: 14
CDR3 protein: CASSFPTGGYGYTF
CDR3 DNA: TGTGCCAGCAGTTTTCCGACGGGCGGTTATGGCTACACCTTC

V gene: TRBV30
D gene: TRBD1
J gene: TRBJ2-3
clone size: .
CDR3 length: 15
CDR3 protein: CAWNPPGQGPDTQYF
CDR3 DNA: TGTGCCTGGAACCCTCCGGGACAGGGGCCAGATACGCAGTATTTT

V gene: TRBV4-1
D gene: .
J gene: TRBJ1-2
clone size: .
CDR3 length: 13
CDR3 protein: CASSQAGNYGYTF
CDR3 DNA: TGCGCCAGCAGCCAGGCAGGGAACTATGGCTACACCTTC

V gene: TRBV25-1
D gene: .
J gene: TRBJ1-1
clone size: few
CDR3 length: 16
CDR3 protein: CASSELGGASNTEAFF
CDR3 DNA: TGTGCCAGCAGTGAATTGGGGGGCGCATCGAACACTGAAGCTTTCTTT

V gene: TRBV28
D gene: .
J gene: TRBJ2-7
clone size: once
CDR3 length: 14
CDR3 protein: CASSLSRGVGEQYF
CDR3 DNA: TGTGCCAGCAGTTTATCCCGGGGAGTAGGCGAGCAGTACTTC

V gene: TRBV7-2
D gene: TRBD1
J gene: TRBJ1-2
clone size: .
CDR3 length: 15
CDR3 protein: CASSLDRGQSYGYTF
CDR3 DNA: TGTGCCAGCAGCCTCGACAGGGGGCAGAGCTATGGCTACACCTTC

V gene: TRBV15
D gene: .
J gene: TRBJ1-3
clone size: .
CDR3 length: 14
CDR3 protein: CATSPVGVGNTIYF
CDR3 DNA: TGTGCCACCAGCCCCGTCGGGGTAGGAAACACCATATATTTT

V gene: TRBV19
D gene: TRBD1
J gene: TRBJ1-4
clone size: .
CDR3 length: 14
CDR3 protein: CASSTGQGSEKLFF
CDR3 DNA: TGTGCCAGTAGTACGGGACAGGGTAGTGAAAAACTGTTTTTT

V gene: TRBV7-8
D gene: TRBD1
J gene: TRBJ1-1
clone size: .
CDR3 length: 16
CDR3 protein: CASSPNGQGRSTEAFF
CDR3 DNA: TGTGCCAGCAGCCCAAATGGACAGGGAAGGAGCACTGAAGCTTTCTTT

V gene: TRBV24-1
D gene: .
J gene: TRBJ2-2
clone size: .
CDR3 length: 18
CDR3 protein: CATSDPLVMRGNTGELFF
CDR3 DNA: TGTGCCACCAGTGACCCACTGGTGATGCGGGGGAACACCGGGGAGCTGTTTTTT

V gene: TRBV12-3/TRBV12-4
D gene: .
J gene: TRBJ1-1
clone size: .
CDR3 length: 11
CDR3 protein: CASSEPREAFF
CDR3 DNA: TGTGCCAGCAGTGAGCCTAGGGAAGCTTTCTTT

V gene: TRBV3-1/TRBV3-2
D gene: .
J gene: TRBJ2-7
clone size: once
CDR3 length: 13
CDR3 protein: CASSRLTSYEQYF
CDR3 DNA: TGTGCCAGCAGCCGATTGACCTCCTACGAGCAGTACTTC

V gene: TRBV6-6
D gene: .
J gene: TRBJ1-6
clone size: .
CDR3 length: 14
CDR3 protein: CASIRDMGNSPLHF
CDR3 DNA: TGTGCCTCCATCCGGGACATGGGCAATTCACCCCTCCACTTT

V gene: TRBV13
D gene: TRBD1
J gene: TRBJ2-7
clone size: many
CDR3 length: 15
CDR3 protein: CASSFLDRGSYEQYF
CDR3 DNA: TGTGCCAGCAGCTTTTTGGACAGGGGCTCCTACGAGCAGTACTTC

V gene: TRBV5-1
D gene: TRBD2
J gene: TRBJ2-1
clone size: .
CDR3 length: 17
CDR3 protein: CASSLALGAGGPNEQFF
CDR3 DNA: TGCGCCAGCAGCTTGGCCCTGGGAGCGGGGGGGCCTAATGAGCAGTTCTTC

V gene: TRBV30
D gene: .
J gene: TRBJ1-5
clone size: .
CDR3 length: 14
CDR3 protein: CAWSLGSGNQPQHF
CDR3 DNA: TGTGCCTGGAGTTTAGGGTCGGGCAATCAGCCCCAGCATTTT

V gene: TRBV5-1
D gene: .
J gene: TRBJ2-7
clone size: .
CDR3 length: 14
CDR3 protein: CASSLGRAGNEQYF
CDR3 DNA: TGCGCCAGCAGCTTGGGAAGGGCGGGAAACGAGCAGTACTTC

V gene: TRBV6-5
D gene: TRBD2
J gene: TRBJ2-5
clone size: .
CDR3 length: 15
CDR3 protein: CASSGLAGGGETQYF
CDR3 DNA: TGTGCCAGCAGCGGACTAGCGGGAGGTGGTGAGACCCAGTACTTC

V gene: TRBV6-5
D gene: .
J gene: TRBJ1-1
clone size: .
CDR3 length: 13
CDR3 protein: CASSIGGYTEAFF
CDR3 DNA: TGTGCCAGCAGCATAGGGGGGTACACTGAAGCTTTCTTT

V gene: TRBV5-6
D gene: .
J gene: TRBJ1-1
clone size: .
CDR3 length: 15
CDR3 protein: CASSLGRYMNTEAFF
CDR3 DNA: TGTGCCAGCAGCTTGGGTCGGTACATGAACACTGAAGCTTTCTTT

V gene: TRBV28
D gene: .
J gene: TRBJ1-6
clone size: .
CDR3 length: 15
CDR3 protein: CASSLGGTTNSPLHF
CDR3 DNA: TGTGCCAGCAGTTTAGGTGGGACAACTAATTCACCCCTCCACTTT

V gene: TRBV5-1
D gene: .
J gene: TRBJ2-7
clone size: .
CDR3 length: 14
CDR3 protein: CASSLFRGPYEQYF
CDR3 DNA: TGCGCCAGCAGCTTGTTCCGGGGACCTTACGAGCAGTACTTC

V gene: TRBV30
D gene: TRBD1
J gene: TRBJ2-1
clone size: .
CDR3 length: 15
CDR3 protein: CAWSSGQGVNNEQFF
CDR3 DNA: TGTGCCTGGAGCTCGGGACAGGGCGTAAACAATGAGCAGTTCTTC

V gene: TRBV19
D gene: .
J gene: TRBJ1-3
clone size: .
CDR3 length: 15
CDR3 protein: CASSPKGVPGNTIYF
CDR3 DNA: TGTGCCAGTAGTCCGAAAGGGGTTCCCGGAAACACCATATATTTT

V gene: TRBV10-3
D gene: .
J gene: TRBJ1-1
clone size: few
CDR3 length: 12
CDR3 protein: CATREGGTEAFF
CDR3 DNA: TGTGCCACTAGGGAGGGGGGAACTGAAGCTTTCTTT

V gene: TRBV5-1
D gene: TRBD1
J gene: TRBJ2-4
clone size: .
CDR3 length: 15
CDR3 protein: CASSPIGQGENIQYF
CDR3 DNA: TGCGCCAGCAGCCCAATCGGACAGGGGGAAAACATTCAGTACTTC

V gene: TRBV2
D gene: .
J gene: TRBJ1-5
clone size: .
CDR3 length: 15
CDR3 protein: CASSDGRSSNQPQHF
CDR3 DNA: TGTGCCAGCAGTGACGGCCGCTCATCCAATCAGCCCCAGCATTTT

V gene: TRBV7-9
D gene: .
J gene: TRBJ1-3
clone size: .
CDR3 length: 14
CDR3 protein: CASSFESSGNTIYF
CDR3 DNA: TGTGCCAGCAGCTTTGAAAGCTCTGGAAACACCATATATTTT

V gene: TRBV20-1
D gene: .
J gene: TRBJ2-7
clone size: .
CDR3 length: 10
CDR3 protein: CSASKGEQYF
CDR3 DNA: TGCAGTGCTAGTAAGGGTGAGCAGTACTTC

V gene: TRBV6-6
D gene: .
J gene: TRBJ2-7
clone size: .
CDR3 length: 14
CDR3 protein: CASSAGLADYEQYF
CDR3 DNA: TGTGCCAGCAGTGCGGGCCTGGCGGACTACGAGCAGTACTTC

V gene: TRBV27
D gene: .
J gene: TRBJ2-5
clone size: .
CDR3 length: 14
CDR3 protein: CASSSRGVQETQYF
CDR3 DNA: TGTGCCAGCAGTTCCCGTGGAGTGCAAGAGACCCAGTACTTC

V gene: TRBV6-5
D gene: TRBD2
J gene: TRBJ2-1
clone size: once
CDR3 length: 14
CDR3 protein: CASSKTSGYNEQFF
CDR3 DNA: TGTGCCAGCAGTAAGACTAGCGGCTACAATGAGCAGTTCTTC

V gene: TRBV2
D gene: .
J gene: TRBJ2-7
clone size: .
CDR3 length: 12
CDR3 protein: CASRAAPYEQYF
CDR3 DNA: TGTGCCAGCAGAGCAGCCCCCTACGAGCAGTACTTC

V gene: TRBV2
D gene: .
J gene: TRBJ1-4
clone size: few
CDR3 length: 12
CDR3 protein: CASRGPNEKLFF
CDR3 DNA: TGTGCCAGCCGTGGGCCGAATGAAAAACTGTTTTTT

V gene: TRBV27
D gene: .
J gene: TRBJ1-5
clone size: .
CDR3 length: 14
CDR3 protein: CASSLGGQGQPQHF
CDR3 DNA: TGTGCCAGCAGTTTAGGAGGGCAGGGACAGCCCCAGCATTTT

V gene: TRBV5-5
D gene: .
J gene: TRBJ1-1
clone size: .
CDR3 length: 15
CDR3 protein: CASSLRLGVNTEAFF
CDR3 DNA: TGTGCCAGCAGCCTCCGCCTGGGGGTGAACACTGAAGCTTTCTTT

V gene: TRBV19
D gene: .
J gene: TRBJ1-1
clone size: .
CDR3 length: 11
CDR3 protein: CASSGRDEAFF
CDR3 DNA: TGTGCCAGTAGCGGAAGAGATGAAGCTTTCTTT

V gene: TRBV7-9
D gene: .
J gene: TRBJ1-6
clone size: once
CDR3 length: 13
CDR3 protein: CASSFPGYSPLHF
CDR3 DNA: TGTGCCAGCAGCTTTCCAGGGTATTCACCCCTCCACTTT

V gene: TRBV3-1/TRBV3-2
D gene: .
J gene: TRBJ1-6
clone size: few
CDR3 length: 15
CDR3 protein: CASSQGGGSRSPLHF
CDR3 DNA: TGTGCCAGCAGCCAAGGGGGGGGCAGCCGATCACCCCTCCACTTT

V gene: TRBV7-6
D gene: .
J gene: TRBJ1-3
clone size: .
CDR3 length: 15
CDR3 protein: CASSLAAGAGNTIYF
CDR3 DNA: TGTGCCAGCAGCTTAGCTGCGGGTGCTGGAAACACCATATATTTT

V gene: TRBV27
D gene: TRBD1
J gene: TRBJ1-6
clone size: .
CDR3 length: 14
CDR3 protein: CASSFGQGGGALHF
CDR3 DNA: TGTGCCAGCAGTTTTGGACAGGGTGGTGGGGCCCTCCACTTT

V gene: TRBV28
D gene: .
J gene: TRBJ1-3
clone size: few
CDR3 length: 13
CDR3 protein: CASKGRSGNTIYF
CDR3 DNA: TGTGCCAGCAAGGGCCGCTCTGGAAACACCATATATTTT

V gene: TRBV18
D gene: .
J gene: TRBJ2-3
clone size: .
CDR3 length: 13
CDR3 protein: CASSPLRVDTQYF
CDR3 DNA: TGTGCCAGCTCACCACTGAGGGTAGATACGCAGTATTTT

V gene: TRBV6-1
D gene: TRBD1
J gene: TRBJ1-2
clone size: .
CDR3 length: 16
CDR3 protein: CASSGRHRGLGYGYTF
CDR3 DNA: TGTGCCAGCAGTGGACGGCACAGGGGGCTCGGCTATGGCTACACCTTC

V gene: TRBV6-1
D gene: .
J gene: TRBJ1-5
clone size: .
CDR3 length: 15
CDR3 protein: CASSEPEFLNQPQHF
CDR3 DNA: TGTGCCAGCAGTGAGCCAGAGTTTCTCAATCAGCCCCAGCATTTT

V gene: TRBV7-2
D gene: .
J gene: TRBJ2-5
clone size: .
CDR3 length: 13
CDR3 protein: CASSLLRQETQYF
CDR3 DNA: TGTGCCAGCAGCTTACTGCGCCAAGAGACCCAGTACTTC

V gene: TRBV28
D gene: .
J gene: TRBJ1-6
clone size: .
CDR3 length: 12
CDR3 protein: CASSVQSSPLHF
CDR3 DNA: TGTGCCAGCAGTGTACAGAGTTCACCCCTCCACTTT

V gene: TRBV20-1
D gene: .
J gene: TRBJ1-2
clone size: once
CDR3 length: 13
CDR3 protein: CSASEGGNYGYTF
CDR3 DNA: TGCAGTGCTAGTGAAGGTGGAAACTATGGCTACACCTTC

V gene: TRBV3-1/TRBV3-2
D gene: .
J gene: TRBJ2-3
clone size: .
CDR3 length: 16
CDR3 protein: CASSQVGGGITDTQYF
CDR3 DNA: TGTGCCAGCAGCCAAGTGGGAGGCGGGATCACAGATACGCAGTATTTT